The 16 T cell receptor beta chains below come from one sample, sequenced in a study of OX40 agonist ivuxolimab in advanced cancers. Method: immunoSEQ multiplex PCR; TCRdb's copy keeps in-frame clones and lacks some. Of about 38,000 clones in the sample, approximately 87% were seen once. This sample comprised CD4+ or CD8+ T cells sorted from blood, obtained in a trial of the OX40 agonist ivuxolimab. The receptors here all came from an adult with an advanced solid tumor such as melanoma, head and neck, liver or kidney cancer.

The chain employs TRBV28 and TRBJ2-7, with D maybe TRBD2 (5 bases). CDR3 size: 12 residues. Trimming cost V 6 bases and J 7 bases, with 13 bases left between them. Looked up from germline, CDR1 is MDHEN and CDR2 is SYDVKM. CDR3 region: CASRLAGLEQYF. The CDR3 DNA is TGTGCCAGCAGGCTAGCCGGTTTAGAGCAGTACTTC.

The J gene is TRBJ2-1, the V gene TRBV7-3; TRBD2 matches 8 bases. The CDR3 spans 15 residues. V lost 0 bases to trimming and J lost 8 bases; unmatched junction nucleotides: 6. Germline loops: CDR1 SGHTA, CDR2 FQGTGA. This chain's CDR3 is CASSLTNAGGHEQFF. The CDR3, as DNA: TGTGCCAGCAGCTTAACGAATGCGGGAGGTCATGAGCAGTTCTTC.

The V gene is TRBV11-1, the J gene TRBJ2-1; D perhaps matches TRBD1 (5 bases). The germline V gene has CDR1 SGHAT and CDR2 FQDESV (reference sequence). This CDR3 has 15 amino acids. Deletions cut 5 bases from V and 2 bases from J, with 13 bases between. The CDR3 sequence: CASSRPGKAYNEQFF. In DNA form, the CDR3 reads TGTGCCAGCAGCCGCCCAGGGAAGGCCTACAATGAGCAGTTCTTC.

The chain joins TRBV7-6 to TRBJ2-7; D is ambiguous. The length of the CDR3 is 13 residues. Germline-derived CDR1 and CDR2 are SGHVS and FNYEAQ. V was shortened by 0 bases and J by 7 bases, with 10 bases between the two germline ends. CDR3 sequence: CASSLAPTSEQYF. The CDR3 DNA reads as TGTGCCAGCAGCTTAGCGCCAACGAGTGAGCAGTACTTC.

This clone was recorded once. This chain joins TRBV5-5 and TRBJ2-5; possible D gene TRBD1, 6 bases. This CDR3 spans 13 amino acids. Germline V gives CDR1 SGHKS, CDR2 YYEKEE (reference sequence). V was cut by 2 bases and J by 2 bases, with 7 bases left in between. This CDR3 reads CASSLQGQETQYF. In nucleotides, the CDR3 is TGTGCCAGCAGCTTACAGGGACAAGAGACCCAGTACTTC.

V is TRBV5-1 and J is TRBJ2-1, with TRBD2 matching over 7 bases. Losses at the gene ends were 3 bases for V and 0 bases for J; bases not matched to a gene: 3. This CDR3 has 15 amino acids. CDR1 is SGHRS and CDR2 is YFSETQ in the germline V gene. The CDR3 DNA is TGCGCCAGCAGCTCGTGGACTAGCTCCTACAATGAGCAGTTCTTC. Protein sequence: CASSSWTSSYNEQFF.

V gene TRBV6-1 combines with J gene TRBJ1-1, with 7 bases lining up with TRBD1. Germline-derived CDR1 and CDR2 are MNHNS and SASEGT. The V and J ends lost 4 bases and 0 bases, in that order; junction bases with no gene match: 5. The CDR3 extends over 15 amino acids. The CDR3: CASSVVGQLNTEAFF. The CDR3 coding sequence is TGTGCCAGCAGTGTAGTGGGACAGTTGAACACTGAAGCTTTCTTT.

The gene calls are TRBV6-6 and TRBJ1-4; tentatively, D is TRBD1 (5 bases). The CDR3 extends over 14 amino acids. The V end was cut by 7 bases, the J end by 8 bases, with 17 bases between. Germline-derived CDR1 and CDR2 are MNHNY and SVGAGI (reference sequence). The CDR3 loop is CASNKEGVREKLFF. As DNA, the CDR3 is TGTGCCAGCAACAAAGAAGGGGTGCGGGAAAAACTGTTTTTT.

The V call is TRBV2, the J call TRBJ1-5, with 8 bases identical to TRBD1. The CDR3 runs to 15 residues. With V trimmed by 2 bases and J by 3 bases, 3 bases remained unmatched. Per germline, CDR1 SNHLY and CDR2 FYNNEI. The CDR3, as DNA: TGTGCCAGCAGTGAAAGGACAGGGATCAATCAGCCCCAGCATTTT. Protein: CASSERTGINQPQHF.

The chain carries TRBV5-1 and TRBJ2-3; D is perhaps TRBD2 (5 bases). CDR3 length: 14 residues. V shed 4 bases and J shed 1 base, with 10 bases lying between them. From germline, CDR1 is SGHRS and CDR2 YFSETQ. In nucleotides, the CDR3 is TGCGCCAGCAGCATAGTCGGGGGCACAGATACGCAGTATTTT. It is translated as CASSIVGGTDTQYF. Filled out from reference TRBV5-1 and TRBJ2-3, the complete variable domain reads KAGVTQTPRYLIKTRGQQVTLSCSPISGHRSVSWYQQTPGQGLQFLFEYFSETQRNKGNFPGRFSGRQFSNSRSEMNVSTLELGDSALYLCASSIVGGTDTQYFGPGTRLTVL.

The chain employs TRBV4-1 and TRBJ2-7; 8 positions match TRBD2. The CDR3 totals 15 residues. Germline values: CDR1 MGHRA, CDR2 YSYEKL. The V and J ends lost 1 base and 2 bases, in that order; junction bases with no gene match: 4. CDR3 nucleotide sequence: TGCGCCAGCAGCCAAGCAGCGGGAGTCGCCTACGAGCAGTACTTC. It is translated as CASSQAAGVAYEQYF.

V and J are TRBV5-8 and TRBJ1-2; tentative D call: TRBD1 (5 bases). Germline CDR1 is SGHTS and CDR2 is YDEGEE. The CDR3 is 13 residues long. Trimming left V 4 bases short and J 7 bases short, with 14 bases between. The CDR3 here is CASSRPGNVGYTF. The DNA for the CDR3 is TGTGCCAGCAGCCGGCCAGGGAACGTTGGCTACACCTTC.

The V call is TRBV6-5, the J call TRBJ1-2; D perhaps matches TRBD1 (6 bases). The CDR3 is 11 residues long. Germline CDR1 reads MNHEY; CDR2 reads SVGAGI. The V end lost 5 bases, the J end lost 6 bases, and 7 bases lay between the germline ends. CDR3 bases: TGTGCCAGCAGTAAGGGGGATGGCTACACCTTC. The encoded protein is CASSKGDGYTF.

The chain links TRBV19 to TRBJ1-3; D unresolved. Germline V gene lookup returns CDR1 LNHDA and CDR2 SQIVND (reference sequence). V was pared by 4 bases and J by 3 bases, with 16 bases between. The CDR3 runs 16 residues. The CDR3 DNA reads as TGTGCCAGTAGTACCAATGGGAGGAGAGGTGGAAACACCATATATTTT. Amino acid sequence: CASSTNGRRGGNTIYF. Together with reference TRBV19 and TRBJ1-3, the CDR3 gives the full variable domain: DGGITQSPKYLFRKEGQNVTLSCEQNLNHDAMYWYRQDPGQGLRLIYYSQIVNDFQKGDIAEGYSVSREKKESFPLTVTSAQKNPTAFYLCASSTNGRRGGNTIYFGEGSWLTVV.

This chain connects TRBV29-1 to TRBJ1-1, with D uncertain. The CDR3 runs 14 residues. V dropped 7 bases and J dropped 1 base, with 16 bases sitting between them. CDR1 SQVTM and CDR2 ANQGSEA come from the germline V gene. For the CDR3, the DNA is TGCAGCGGAAGCTTATTCACTGCGAACACTGAAGCTTTCTTT. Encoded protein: CSGSLFTANTEAFF.

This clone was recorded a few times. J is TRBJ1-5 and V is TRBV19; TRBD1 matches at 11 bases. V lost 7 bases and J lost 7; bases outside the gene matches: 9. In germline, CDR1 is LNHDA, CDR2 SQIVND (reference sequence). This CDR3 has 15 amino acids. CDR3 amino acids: CASIEGQGAWQPQHF. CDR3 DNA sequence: TGTGCCAGTATTGAAGGACAGGGGGCTTGGCAGCCCCAGCATTTT.